This paragraph reports one TCR beta chain. This clonotype was picked up many times. Its antigen is not yet known. Base quality data are lacking; no much larger clone is found one base away. Amplification of TCR beta CDR3 regions was carried out from RNA transcripts. The TCR CDR3 was subjected to a first round of RT-PCR using the HTBI primer set and the Qiagen OneStep RT-PCR kit. A second multiplex PCR round built the libraries, followed by size selection and purification. Sequencing of the libraries was done on an Illumina HiSeq2000 using paired-end 100 bp reads. In the authors' own workflow: SOAPnuke was used to process the raw data, removing reads that contained adapters or uncalled bases, had a mean Phred below 15, or lacked an exact match to the constant primer or identifier. High-quality paired reads were merged with COPE v1.2.5, and unique nucleotide sequences were defined as clonotypes. MiTCR v1.1 was used to align clonotypes to the IMGT TRBV, TRBD and TRBJ reference segments. Only V-J combinations with frequency above 0.0001, covering about 99% of repertoires, were analysed. The TCS score was defined as the ratio of F50 (clonal expansion) to E x V (chaos), calculated using BLOSUM62-based TCRdist between CDR3 peptides within each V-J. Welch's t-statistics and random forest reduced 500 to 650 V-J features to 13, which were used in a naive Bayes classifier (R e1071). TCRdb passed the public sequencing reads through fastp at Q25 and MiXCR, retaining productive beta sequences. Each CDR3 protein gets just one entry, which takes the most common genes and DNA from the rows behind it. None of the V and J calls come from the authors' own analysis; TCRdb made them. The sample has over 150,000 distinct CDR3 sequences on record, 15% to 20% of them singletons. The ten largest clones add up to 25% to 30% of the sample.

This sample is drawn from a study of T cells in Graves' hyperthyroidism and ophthalmopathy (dated by TCRdb to between 2018 and 2020). About the full investigation: Peripheral blood was collected at initial diagnosis, before any treatment. TCR Vbeta CDR3 sequencing of 120 to 150 peripheral blood samples (fewer than 45 ophthalmopathy, 70 to 85 hyperthyroidism and 17 progressor patients) is reported in the paper. After sampling, hyperthyroidism patients received methimazole starting at 30 mg daily, and ophthalmopathy patients received high-dose intravenous methylprednisolone. Thyroid tissue and blood T-cell repertoires from about six Graves' hyperthyroidism patients were also compared in the study. The approximately 97 discovery patients were randomly divided into training and test sets at a 7:3 ratio. Prospective prediction of ophthalmopathy was tested in an independent validation cohort consisting of 18 to 20 hyperthyroidism patients and about 17 patients who later progressed to ophthalmopathy. TCR V-J signatures able to tell the groups apart were searched for in a discovery cohort of 100 patients, of whom 43 had Graves' ophthalmopathy and 55 to 65 had stable Graves' hyperthyroidism.

CDR1 SGHTA and CDR2 FQGNSA are derived from the germline V gene. The CDR3 runs 17 residues from the cysteine to the phenylalanine. Only the CDR3 DNA stays, 51 bases, in frame from base 1. Trimmed from V: 5 bases; trimmed from J: 1 base; junction bases lacking a gene match: 13. General findings and caveats noted by the study authors: Most expanded thyroid clonotypes (frequency above 0.001) were also detected in blood, a finding suggesting that blood repertoires may reflect thyroid immune responses. A 13 V-J signature model separated ophthalmopathy from stable hyperthyroidism, with roughly 88% sensitivity and around 84% specificity in cross-validation and 80%/75% in testing. During validation, the model predicted progression to ophthalmopathy a median of roughly six months ahead of onset, with around 65% sensitivity and 72% to 80% specificity. Sample size was not statistically predetermined, and blinding of investigators to group allocation was not performed.

Graves' hyperthyroidism was defined as stable when no progression to ophthalmopathy occurred over 18 months of follow-up. Hyperthyroidism patients were aged 18 to 65 years and newly diagnosed, with disease duration of less than 2 months. The study excluded patients with uncontrolled infections, other autoimmune diseases, pregnancy or lactation. Diagnoses relied on clinical symptoms, serum thyroxine and TRAb, thyroid ultrasound and orbital computed tomography. PBMCs were isolated from about 10 ml of fresh peripheral blood by Ficoll-Paque density gradient centrifugation. Total RNA was extracted with Trizol reagent, and quality was checked on an Agilent 2100 Bioanalyzer.

The sequence was obtained from a woman between 45 and 60 years old with Graves' hyperthyroidism. Recombination linked TRBV7-2 to TRBJ2-7; the central 8 bases match TRBD2. Sequenced material: blood. The DNA reads as follows: TGTGCCAGCAGCCCGCAATCCGGGACTAGTCGATCCTACGAGCAGTACTTC. It codes for CASSPQSGTSRSYEQYF.